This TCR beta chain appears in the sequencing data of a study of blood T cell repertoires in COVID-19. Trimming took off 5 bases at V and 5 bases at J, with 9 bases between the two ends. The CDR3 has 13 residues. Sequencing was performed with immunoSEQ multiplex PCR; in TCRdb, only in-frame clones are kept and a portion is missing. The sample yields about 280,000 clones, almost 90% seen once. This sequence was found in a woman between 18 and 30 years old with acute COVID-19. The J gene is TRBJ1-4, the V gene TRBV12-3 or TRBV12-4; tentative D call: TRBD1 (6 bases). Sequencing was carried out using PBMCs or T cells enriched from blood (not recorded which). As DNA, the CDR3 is TGTGCCAGCAGTGGACAGCAGAATGAAAAACTGTTTTTT. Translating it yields CASSGQQNEKLFF.